These 2 T cell receptor beta chains were sequenced from one sample in a study of prognosis after radiotherapy for stage I lung cancer. The authors amplified TCR beta CDR3 from genomic DNA using two-round multiplex PCR. First-round PCR, the initial amplification, used primers specific to each TRBV and TRBJ gene. TCRdb redid the calling of the multiplex PCR reads with MiXCR, one entry per CDR3 protein. This table has around 26,000 distinct CDR3 sequences, around 45% appearing once. The specimen comprised PBMCs, sampled before or after stereotactic body radiation therapy (not recorded which). These receptors were collected from a donor aged 50 or older with non-small cell lung cancer.

This chain links TRBV28 with TRBJ2-2, with TRBD2 matching 10 bases. The CDR3 covers 18 residues. Germline assignment: CDR1 MDHEN and CDR2 SYDVKM. Trimming cost V 7 bases and J 1 base; bases outside gene matches: 12. The CDR3 DNA reads as TGTGCCAGCACCCGAGCAGCACTAGCGGGACTGAACACCGGGGAGCTGTTTTTT. Encoded protein: CASTRAALAGLNTGELFF.

Remarks on this clonotype: The CDR3 carries no conserved terminal phenylalanine or tryptophan, so it likely arises from a read error. J is TRBJ2-7 and V is TRBV7-2; D is perhaps TRBD1 (5 bases). The germline V and J ends were trimmed by 5 bases and 3 bases, with 11 bases remaining between them. The CDR3 sequence is 13 residues long. The V gene's germline CDR1 is SGHTA and CDR2 FQGNSA. This CDR3 is CASSPDSDYEQYL. The DNA of the CDR3 is TGTGCCAGCAGCCCCGACAGCGACTACGAGCAGTACTTA.